This paragraph reports one TCR beta chain. The target antigen is unknown. This sample was taken from a study of cytomegalovirus exposure and HLA in healthy donors. The study, taken as a whole, reports: As a later analysis showed, several of the most significant clusters appeared to be linked to common viral pathogens. After further analysis at a later stage, roughly 15,000 TCR beta sequences were associated with HLA alleles at 0.05 false discovery rate.

Both 60 Vbeta primers and 13 Jbeta primers went into the PCR. The method was immunoSEQ multiplex PCR; TCRdb's version includes in-frame clones alone and lacks a portion of them. There are around 150,000 clones in the sample; approximately 80% occur only once, and approximately 5.1% lies in the top ten. Germline loops: CDR1 SGHAT, CDR2 FQNNGV. CDR3 length: 12 amino acids. Trimming pared 5 bases from V and 9 bases from J, leaving 13 bases between. The source of this sequence is a male donor in good health and CMV-seronegative. The material sequenced was PBMCs. The chain recombines TRBV11-2 with TRBJ1-1; D is possibly TRBD1 (5 bases). The CDR3 nucleotides are TGTGCCAGCAGCGGGGCGGACGGCCAAGCTTTCTTT. The encoded protein is CASSGADGQAFF.